These 27 T cell receptor beta chains were all obtained from the same sample, sequenced in a study of human T cells and chemical hapten exposure. In TCRdb, the RACE reads were re-called with MiXCR into one record per CDR3 protein. The repertoire has just over 40,000 distinct CDR3 sequences, less than 4% of them found once; the top ten carry about 7.4%. Time point noted: patch test 2, 6 weeks after DPC sensitization. Treatment noted: therapeutic diphenylcyclopropenone sensitization with weekly scalp DPC. Sequences were derived from whole blood, sampled in connection with sensitization to the hapten diphenylcyclopropenone (DPC). All receptors derive from a man aged 40-49 years with alopecia areata. Some clones in this sample may be carry-over from other donors' samples.

This clonotype was recorded many times. This chain joins TRBV12-3 or TRBV12-4 and TRBJ1-2; 9 positions match TRBD1. V dropped 6 bases and J dropped 4; count of bases not matched to a gene: 12. The CDR3 has 16 residues. The CDR3 bases are TGTGCCAGCAGACAACTTGACAGGGGGAGAGGCTATGGCTACACCTTC. Translating gives CASRQLDRGRGYGYTF.

Points on this clonotype: A much larger clone lies a single base off, so this may be a read error. This rearrangement joins TRBV7-2 to TRBJ2-2, with 7 bases fitting TRBD2. Germline V gene data show CDR1 as SGHTA and CDR2 as FQGNSA. The CDR3 covers 16 residues. The J segment lost 4 bases and the V segment lost 2 bases, leaving 7 bases of the junction unmatched. CDR3 nucleotide sequence: TGTGCCAGCAGCTTACAGGCGGGAGAGGGCACCGGGGAGCTGTTTTTT. Encoded protein: CASSLQAGEGTGELFF. The full variable domain, in which reference TRBV7-2 and TRBJ2-2 provide the parts outside the CDR3, is GAGVSQSPSNKVTEKGKDVELRCDPISGHTALYWYRQSLGQGLEFLIYFQGNSAPDKSGLPSDRFSAERTGGSVSTLTIQRTQQEDSAVYLCASSLQAGEGTGELFFGEGSRLTVL.

This clonotype was recorded at least ten times. The chain joins TRBV5-1 to TRBJ1-1; 7 bases align to TRBD1. Germline V gene data show CDR1 as SGHRS and CDR2 as YFSETQ. After removal of 4 bases from V and 3 bases from J, the junction contained 9 bases not matched to a gene. CDR3 length equals 15 residues. The CDR3 coding sequence is TGCGCCAGCAGCCGGAGACAGGGAGGTGACACTGAAGCTTTCTTT. Its translation is CASSRRQGGDTEAFF.

This clonotype was counted ten times or more. V gene TRBV14 combines with J gene TRBJ1-1; 8 bases match TRBD1. Per germline, CDR1 SGHDN and CDR2 FVKESK. V shed 5 bases, J shed 4 bases, and the junction held 9 bases outside the gene matches. This CDR3 has 15 residues. The chain's CDR3 is CASSKRTGTGTEAFF. CDR3 in DNA: TGTGCCAGCAGCAAACGAACCGGGACAGGCACTGAAGCTTTCTTT.

This clonotype was seen repeatedly, ten times or more. The J gene is TRBJ2-1, the V gene TRBV28, with D possibly matching TRBD1 (5 bases). Germline V CDR1 and CDR2: MDHEN, SYDVKM. Trimming pared 8 bases from V and 4 bases from J, leaving 9 bases between. The CDR3 runs 12 residues. The CDR3 is CASQTEYNEQFF. The CDR3 DNA follows: TGTGCCAGCCAGACAGAATACAATGAGCAGTTCTTC. Full variable domain (missing parts from reference TRBV28 and TRBJ2-1): DVKVTQSSRYLVKRTGEKVFLECVQDMDHENMFWYRQDPGLGLRLIYFSYDVKMKEKGDIPEGYSVSREKKERFSLILESASTNQTSMYLCASQTEYNEQFFGPGTRLTVL.

This clonotype was seen ten or more times. The chain joins TRBV15 to TRBJ2-5; 13 nucleotides agree with TRBD2. This CDR3 has 15 residues. CDR1 and CDR2 (germline): LNHNV, YYDKDF (reference sequence). The V gene end was trimmed by 7 bases and the J gene end by 4 bases; junction bases not matched to a gene: 6. CDR3 protein: CATNPGTSGVETQYF. The CDR3 nucleotides are TGTGCCACCAACCCAGGGACTAGCGGGGTAGAGACCCAGTACTTC.

Many counts were recorded for this clonotype. The chain carries TRBV7-9 and TRBJ1-5, with TRBD1 as a possible D gene (5 bases). Germline loops: CDR1 SEHNR, CDR2 FQNEAQ (reference sequence). V lost 1 base, J lost 5 bases, and 9 bases lay in between. The length of the CDR3 is 14 residues. The CDR3 protein is CASSLDQGHQPQHF. The CDR3 DNA reads as TGTGCCAGCAGCTTAGATCAGGGACATCAGCCCCAGCATTTT.

This clonotype was picked up many times. The chain combines TRBV4-3 with TRBJ2-3, with no clear D. With 0 bases removed from V and 4 bases from J, the gap between germline ends came to 11 bases. Germline assignment: CDR1 LGHNA and CDR2 YSLEER. The CDR3 spans 15 residues. The CDR3 DNA reads TGCGCCAGCAGCCAAGATGTCGCAGATTCAGATACGCAGTATTTT. Translation: CASSQDVADSDTQYF.

V and J are TRBV13 and TRBJ2-1, with D maybe TRBD1 (6 bases). Germline CDR1 reads PRHDT; CDR2 reads FYEKMQ (reference sequence). Trimming shortened V by 2 bases and J by 10 bases, and 18 bases separated the two germline ends. The CDR3 has 15 residues. The chain's CDR3 is CASSLQGWGWLEQFF. CDR3 in DNA: TGTGCCAGCAGCTTACAGGGGTGGGGGTGGTTGGAGCAGTTCTTC.

This clonotype was detected many times. The chain joins TRBV24-1 to TRBJ2-1, with D perhaps given as TRBD1 or TRBD2 (5 bases each). Germline CDR1 and CDR2: KGHDR and SFDVKD. The V end was cut by 5 bases, the J end by 7 bases, with 11 bases between. CDR3 length: 13 amino acids. The CDR3 coding sequence is TGTGCCACCAGTGGGGGACCGAGGAATGAGCAGTTCTTC. This gives the protein CATSGGPRNEQFF.

The chain uses TRBV3-1 and TRBJ1-1, with D perhaps matching TRBD1 (5 bases). Trimming left V 1 base short and J 5 bases short, with 17 bases between. The V gene's germline CDR1 is LGHDT and CDR2 YNNKEL (reference sequence). The CDR3 length is 16 residues. The CDR3 spells CASSQGTRGLRTEAFF. DNA for the CDR3: TGTGCCAGCAGCCAAGGGACCCGGGGCCTAAGAACTGAAGCTTTCTTT. The full variable domain, with the rest looked up from reference TRBV3-1 and TRBJ1-1, is DTAVSQTPKYLVTQMGNDKSIKCEQNLGHDTMYWYKQDSKKFLKIMFSYNNKELIINETVPNRFSPKSPDKAHLNLHINSLELGDSAVYFCASSQGTRGLRTEAFFGQGTRLTVV.

The sample holds a few counts of this clonotype. The rearrangement links TRBV5-5 to TRBJ2-5; the match to TRBD2 covers 8 bases. Trimming cost V 3 bases and J 1 base; bases outside gene matches: 5. CDR1 is SGHKS and CDR2 is YYEKEE in the germline V gene (reference sequence). The CDR3 runs 15 residues. In DNA form, the CDR3 reads TGTGCCAGCAGCTCGGGGACTAGGACCCAAGAGACCCAGTACTTC. Protein product: CASSSGTRTQETQYF. The variable domain in full, with the rest retrieved from reference TRBV5-5 and TRBJ2-5, is DAGVTQSPTHLIKTRGQQVTLRCSPISGHKSVSWYQQVLGQGPQFIFQYYEKEERGRGNFPDRFSARQFPNYSSELNVNALLLGDSALYLCASSSGTRTQETQYFGPGTRLLVL.

Many counts were recorded for this clonotype. The genes are TRBV29-1 and TRBJ1-1; D gene ambiguous. Trimming stripped 4 bases from V and 1 base from J, with 13 bases between. The CDR3 covers 14 residues. The germline gives CDR1 SQVTM, CDR2 ANQGSEA. CDR3 protein: CSVGGGSQNTEAFF. CDR3 DNA: TGCAGCGTTGGGGGTGGCAGTCAGAACACTGAAGCTTTCTTT.

This clonotype was detected a few times. This chain joins TRBV20-1 and TRBJ2-5; no firm D call. V was pared by 7 bases and J by 5 bases, with 11 bases between. CDR1 is DFQATT, CDR2 SNEGSKA, per germline (reference sequence). There are 11 residues in the CDR3. Here the CDR3 DNA reads TGCAGTGGGACGGCTCAGGAGACCCAGTACTTC. This gives the protein CSGTAQETQYF.

In this sample, this clonotype turned up a few times. V usage is TRBV12-3 or TRBV12-4 and J usage is TRBJ2-7; D is ambiguous. Trimming removed 5 bases at V and 0 bases at J, with 8 bases between. CDR3 size: 13 residues. In DNA form, the CDR3 reads TGTGCCAGCAGTCGAAGGAACTCCTACGAGCAGTACTTC. This encodes CASSRRNSYEQYF.

This clonotype was seen a handful of times. The chain uses TRBV6-2 or TRBV6-3 and TRBJ1-5, with D unresolved. This CDR3 spans 12 amino acids. V was trimmed by 6 bases and J by 7 bases, leaving 10 bases between them. Germline V lookup: CDR1 MNHEY, CDR2 SVGEGT. The CDR3 coding sequence is TGTGCCAGCAGAAGGGTACAACAGCCCCAGCATTTT. It encodes CASRRVQQPQHF.

This clonotype has ten or more counts. The CDR3 loop reads CASSYFAAGLAFGDEQFF. CDR3 DNA sequence: TGTGCCAGCAGTTACTTCGCGGCGGGACTAGCCTTCGGAGATGAGCAGTTCTTC. The V call is TRBV6-2 or TRBV6-3, the J call TRBJ2-1; 9 bases align to TRBD2. Trimming cost V 1 base and J 8 bases; bases outside gene matches: 15. CDR1 MNHEY and CDR2 SVGEGT come from the germline V gene. The CDR3 is made up of 18 amino acids.

There are many counts of this clonotype. The chain uses TRBV25-1 and TRBJ2-3; no firm D call. V was cut by 2 bases and J by 5 bases, with 8 bases left in between. The CDR3 has 13 residues. Germline loops: CDR1 MGHDK, CDR2 SYGVNS. The CDR3 DNA follows: TGTGCCAGCAGTGAAGTGGACGAAGATACGCAGTATTTT. This translates into CASSEVDEDTQYF.

The sample holds many counts of this clonotype. The genes are TRBV28 and TRBJ2-1; weak D call: TRBD2 (5 bases). The germline CDR1 and CDR2 sequences are MDHEN and SYDVKM. The V end was cut by 4 bases, the J end by 6 bases, with 13 bases between. The CDR3 covers 14 residues. The CDR3 coding sequence is TGTGCCAGCAGTTCGGAGTCGAGGGTCAATGAGCAGTTCTTC. This sequence encodes CASSSESRVNEQFF.

This clonotype was counted at least ten times. CDR3 DNA sequence: TGTGCCAGCAGTTACGGGGGCCAGGGTACCTACGAGCAGTACTTC. Translation gives CASSYGGQGTYEQYF. This rearrangement joins TRBV6-5 to TRBJ2-7, with D possibly being TRBD1 (6 bases). The CDR3 loop spans 15 amino acids. V lost 2 bases to trimming and J lost 2 bases, with 13 bases between them. Germline V gene data show CDR1 as MNHEY and CDR2 as SVGAGI.

The rearrangement joins TRBV2 to TRBJ1-5; 10 nucleotides line up with TRBD1. The CDR3 is made up of 14 amino acids. Germline V gene sequence: CDR1 SNHLY, CDR2 FYNNEI. The ends lost 7 bases at V and 6 bases at J; junction bases unmatched: 6. The CDR3 sequence: CASKRDRGRQPQHF. The CDR3 nucleotides are TGTGCCAGCAAGCGGGACAGGGGTCGTCAGCCCCAGCATTTT.

In the case of this clonotype: Since a much larger clone is just one base distant, this may be a read error. The chain uses TRBV10-3 and TRBJ2-7, with a possible D match to TRBD1 (5 bases). Per germline, CDR1 ENHRY and CDR2 SYGVKD. The CDR3 loop spans 15 amino acids. The V end lost 4 bases, the J end lost 6 bases, and 19 bases lay between the germline ends. The DNA for the CDR3 is TGTGCCATCAGTGGGTCCAGGGTTGGTCGTCTCGAGCAGTACTTC. Protein product: CAISGSRVGRLEQYF.

A few counts support this clonotype. This chain links TRBV19 with TRBJ2-7, with 7 bases fitting TRBD1. The CDR3 covers 14 residues. The germline V gene has CDR1 LNHDA and CDR2 SQIVND (reference sequence). J lost 6 bases, V lost 4 bases, and 9 bases had no gene match. Here the CDR3 DNA reads TGTGCCAGTAGTAGAGGACAGGTCTTGAGCGAGCAGTACTTC. This sequence encodes CASSRGQVLSEQYF.

The sample holds many counts of this clonotype. The chain uses TRBV28 and TRBJ1-5; unclear D gene. The CDR3 spans 14 residues. CDR1 is MDHEN, CDR2 SYDVKM, per germline. Trimming shortened V by 3 bases and J by 3 bases, and 9 bases separated the two germline ends. Written as DNA, the CDR3 is TGTGCCAGCAGTTTCTTAGTTCCCAATCAGCCCCAGCATTTT. Amino acids: CASSFLVPNQPQHF.

This rearrangement joins TRBV7-8 to TRBJ1-5, with a tentative D call TRBD1 (5 bases). Germline V gene lookup returns CDR1 SGHVS and CDR2 FQNEAQ. The CDR3 contains 16 residues. Trimming removed 5 bases at V and 0 bases at J, with 14 bases between. In nucleotides, the CDR3 is TGTGCCAGCAGCCCGAGGGACTTCTATAGCAATCAGCCCCAGCATTTT. It is translated as CASSPRDFYSNQPQHF.

This clonotype was detected many times. CDR3 in DNA: TGTGCCAGCAGTTACTCGAGGGTTTCCCGTAACACTGAAGCTTTCTTT. Translated: CASSYSRVSRNTEAFF. This chain connects TRBV6-5 to TRBJ1-1; D gene unclear. Germline CDR1 MNHEY, CDR2 SVGAGI. Deletions cut 0 bases from V and 2 bases from J, with 13 bases between. This CDR3 spans 16 amino acids.

This clonotype came up many times. The rearrangement uses TRBV9 and TRBJ2-1; 8 nucleotides match TRBD2. The CDR3 consists of 17 residues. V lost 7 bases to trimming and J lost 4 bases; unmatched junction nucleotides: 16. Germline lookup yields CDR1 SGDLS and CDR2 YYNGEE. The chain's CDR3 is CASGPTSGRSTYNEQFF. The DNA for the CDR3 is TGTGCCAGCGGGCCAACTAGCGGACGATCGACGTACAATGAGCAGTTCTTC.